This T cell receptor beta chain stems from a study of blood T cell repertoires in COVID-19. Authors' data handling: Amplification of reference gene primers provided the estimated nucleated cell counts. Method: immunoSEQ multiplex PCR; TCRdb's copy keeps in-frame clones and lacks some. The V and J calls and clone size were taken over from that table, and D and trimming were inferred from the DNA. Found here are a few hundred thousand clones, about nine tenths of them singletons; the top ten hold roughly 6%. The sequence was obtained from a woman in her twenties or thirties with COVID-19, enrolled during active disease. The sequencing input was peripheral blood.

CDR3 region: CASSLAQESEAFF. The CDR3 DNA reads as TGTGCCAGCAGCTTAGCGCAGGAATCTGAAGCTTTCTTT. The chain has TRBV7-2 and TRBJ1-1; no reliable D call. Germline lookup yields CDR1 SGHTA and CDR2 FQGNSA. Trimming pared 0 bases from V and 6 bases from J, leaving 8 bases between. The CDR3 has 13 residues. Supplemented by reference TRBV7-2 and TRBJ1-1, the full variable domain reads GAGVSQSPSNKVTEKGKDVELRCDPISGHTALYWYRQSLGQGLEFLIYFQGNSAPDKSGLPSDRFSAERTGGSVSTLTIQRTQQEDSAVYLCASSLAQESEAFFGQGTRLTVV.